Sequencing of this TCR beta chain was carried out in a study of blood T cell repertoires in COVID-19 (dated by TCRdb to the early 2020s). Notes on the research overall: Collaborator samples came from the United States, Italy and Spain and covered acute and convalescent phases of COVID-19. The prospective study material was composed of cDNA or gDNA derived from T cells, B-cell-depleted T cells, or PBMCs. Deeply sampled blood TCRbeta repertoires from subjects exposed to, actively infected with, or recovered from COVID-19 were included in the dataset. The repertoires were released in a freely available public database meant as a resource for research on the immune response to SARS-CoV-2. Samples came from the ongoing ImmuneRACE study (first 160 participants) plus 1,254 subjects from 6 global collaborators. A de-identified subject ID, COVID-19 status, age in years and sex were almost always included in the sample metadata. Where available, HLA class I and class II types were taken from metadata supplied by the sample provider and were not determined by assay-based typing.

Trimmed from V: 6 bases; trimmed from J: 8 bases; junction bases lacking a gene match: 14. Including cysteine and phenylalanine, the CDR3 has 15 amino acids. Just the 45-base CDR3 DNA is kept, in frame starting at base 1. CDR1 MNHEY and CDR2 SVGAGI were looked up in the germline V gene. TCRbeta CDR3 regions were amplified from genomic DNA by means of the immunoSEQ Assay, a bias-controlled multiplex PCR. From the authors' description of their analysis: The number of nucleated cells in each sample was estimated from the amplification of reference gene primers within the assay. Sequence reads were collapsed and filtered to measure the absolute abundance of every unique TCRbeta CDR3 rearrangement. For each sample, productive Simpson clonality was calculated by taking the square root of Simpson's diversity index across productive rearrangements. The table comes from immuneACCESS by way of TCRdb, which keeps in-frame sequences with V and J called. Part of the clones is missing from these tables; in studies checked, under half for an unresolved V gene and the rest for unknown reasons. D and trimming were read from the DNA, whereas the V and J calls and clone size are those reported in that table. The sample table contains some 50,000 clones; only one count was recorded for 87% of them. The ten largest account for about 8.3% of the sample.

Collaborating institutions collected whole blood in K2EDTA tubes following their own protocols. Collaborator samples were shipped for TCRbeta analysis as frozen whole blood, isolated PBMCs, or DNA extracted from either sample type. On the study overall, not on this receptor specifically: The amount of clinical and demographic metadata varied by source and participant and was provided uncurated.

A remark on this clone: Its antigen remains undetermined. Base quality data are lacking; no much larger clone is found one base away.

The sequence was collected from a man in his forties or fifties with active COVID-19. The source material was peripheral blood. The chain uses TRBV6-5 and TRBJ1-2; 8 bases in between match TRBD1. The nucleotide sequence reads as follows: TGTGCCAGCAGCATAAAGAGACCAGGGGGCAGCGGCTACACCTTC. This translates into CASSIKRPGGSGYTF.